These T cell receptor beta chains were read from a single sample in a study of blood T cell repertoires in COVID-19. Sequenced by immunoSEQ multiplex PCR; TCRdb stores in-frame clones only, minus some. The sample lists around 100,000 clones, 91% seen once, with roughly 6% in the top ten. Sequencing was performed on peripheral blood. These receptors were obtained from a human donor in a cohort sampled during active COVID-19. CDR3s include the opening cysteine and the closing phenylalanine or tryptophan.

j_call v_call cdr3_length cdr3_aa
TRBJ2-1 TRBV3-1/TRBV3-2 14 CASTTGGLDNEQFF
TRBJ1-1 TRBV5-5 15 CASSNYQGSNTEAFF
TRBJ1-1 TRBV10-3 14 CAISEWGVGREAFF
TRBJ2-1 TRBV7-9 14 CASSLGLAGNEQFF
TRBJ1-5 TRBV29-1 15 CSVAGTHLSNQPQHF
TRBJ2-5 TRBV28 15 CASSLTAPLRETQYF
TRBJ2-7 TRBV28 14 CASSRYRGAYEQYF
TRBJ2-3 TRBV11-2 18 CASSLYPGLAGRTDTQYF
TRBJ2-2 TRBV6-2/TRBV6-3 17 CASSYRLAEINTGELFF
TRBJ2-5 TRBV5-4 17 CASRRTSGGPGQETQYF
TRBJ1-2 TRBV7-9 14 CASSPMGGAEGYTF
TRBJ2-2 TRBV5-6 14 CASTHRANTGELFF
TRBJ2-7 TRBV6-5 15 CASSFPTSGNYEQYF
TRBJ1-4 TRBV30 18 CAWSALPWDSRLNEKLFF
TRBJ2-2 TRBV11-3 15 CASSLRGDKTGELFF
TRBJ1-6 TRBV19 19 CASSRPTGDGTIADSPLHF
TRBJ2-7 TRBV4-3 18 CASSQDPHYGTGGYEQYF
TRBJ2-1 TRBV19 15 CASSTLAGETYEQFF